The source of this T cell receptor (beta chain) is a study of shared clonotypes between healthy human individuals. Replicate PCRs from sorted subsets contained roughly 220 ng DNA, which is 31,000 or so T cell genomes. The repertoire was sequenced with immunoSEQ multiplex PCR; TCRdb's copy has only in-frame clones and lacks some. The table includes 1.5 million to 2.5 million clones, about 95% detected once. Terminally differentiated effector memory CD45RA+ cells were left out of the naive CD8 fraction, which was CD45RO-negative and positively selected for CCR7. The clonotype comes from a man younger than 35 in good health. Sequenced input: naive CD8+ T cells sorted from blood.

The CDR3 DNA reads as TGTGCCAGCAGTTTAGAGGTAGACACTGAAGCTTTCTTT. Amino acid sequence: CASSLEVDTEAFF. This sequence joins TRBV28 and TRBJ1-1; D ambiguous. The V and J ends lost 2 bases and 3 bases respectively, with 7 bases between them. The length of the CDR3 is 13 residues. From germline, CDR1 is MDHEN and CDR2 SYDVKM.